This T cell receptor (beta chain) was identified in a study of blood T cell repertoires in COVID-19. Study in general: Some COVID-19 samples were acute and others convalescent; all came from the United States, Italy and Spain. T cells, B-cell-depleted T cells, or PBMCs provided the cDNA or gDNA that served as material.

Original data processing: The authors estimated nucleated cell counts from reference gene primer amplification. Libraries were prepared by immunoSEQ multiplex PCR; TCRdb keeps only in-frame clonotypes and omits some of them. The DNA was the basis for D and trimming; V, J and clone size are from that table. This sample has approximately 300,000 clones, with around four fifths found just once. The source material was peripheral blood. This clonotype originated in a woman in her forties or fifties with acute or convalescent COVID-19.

CDR3 protein: CSVWLTGGNTIYF. The CDR3 nucleotides read TGCAGCGTGTGGTTAACAGGTGGAAACACCATATATTTT. The chain joins TRBV29-1 to TRBJ1-3; D possibly corresponds to TRBD1 (5 bases). The germline V gene has CDR1 SQVTM and CDR2 ANQGSEA. V gave up 6 bases and J gave up 3 bases, with 12 bases separating them. The CDR3 is made up of 13 amino acids.